The 22 T cell receptor beta chains in this list originate from one sample, sequenced in a study of shared clonotypes between healthy human individuals. Generated by immunoSEQ multiplex PCR, the TCRdb table keeps only in-frame clones and is missing some. The sample contains around 440,000 clones, about 74% of which appear only once. The sample taken for sequencing was PBMCs. The origin of the receptors is a woman aged 40-49 years in good health. Some clones in this sample may be carry-over from other donors' samples.

The chain joins TRBV28 to TRBJ2-5; the D is unclear. The CDR3 extends over 13 amino acids. Trimming took 4 bases from V and 5 from J, leaving 11 bases between them. Per the germline V gene, CDR1 is MDHEN and CDR2 is SYDVKM. As DNA, the CDR3 is TGTGCCAGCAGTTCGGGCGTGGGGGAGACCCAGTACTTC. It translates to CASSSGVGETQYF.

The V call is TRBV11-1, the J call TRBJ2-7; D is undetermined. CDR1 and CDR2 (germline): SGHAT, FQDESV (reference sequence). This CDR3 is 13 amino acids long. The V and J ends lost 4 bases and 3 bases respectively, with 10 bases between them. CDR3 protein: CASSSHKSYEQYF. DNA of the CDR3: TGTGCCAGCAGCTCACACAAGAGCTACGAGCAGTACTTC.

This clone was counted between two and nine times. J is TRBJ2-7 and V is TRBV6-4; D is unresolved. The CDR3 is made up of 12 amino acids. V was pared by 2 bases and J by 0 bases, with 2 bases between. The germline V gene encodes CDR1 MRHNA and CDR2 SNTAGT. CDR3 coding DNA: TGTGCCAGCAGTGACAGCTCCTACGAGCAGTACTTC. Translating it yields CASSDSSYEQYF.

The chain joins TRBV28 to TRBJ2-5, with TRBD2 identical over 13 bases. There are 17 residues in the CDR3. Germline V lookup: CDR1 MDHEN, CDR2 SYDVKM. Losses at the gene ends were 3 bases for V and 2 bases for J; bases not matched to a gene: 6. The CDR3 sequence: CASSLTGLAGRQETQYF. The CDR3 coding sequence is TGTGCCAGCAGTTTGACGGGACTAGCGGGACGGCAAGAGACCCAGTACTTC. The variable domain in full, with the rest retrieved from reference TRBV28 and TRBJ2-5, is DVKVTQSSRYLVKRTGEKVFLECVQDMDHENMFWYRQDPGLGLRLIYFSYDVKMKEKGDIPEGYSVSREKKERFSLILESASTNQTSMYLCASSLTGLAGRQETQYFGPGTRLLVL.

Only a few counts were recorded for this clone. The rearrangement joins TRBV9 to TRBJ1-2; D is possibly TRBD1 (6 bases). The CDR3 has 14 residues. Germline loops: CDR1 SGDLS, CDR2 YYNGEE. Trimming took 2 bases from V and 3 from J, leaving 11 bases between them. CDR3 bases: TGTGCCAGCAGCGTCCGGGACAACTACTATGGCTACACCTTC. It is translated as CASSVRDNYYGYTF.

J is TRBJ2-2 and V is TRBV7-2, with D tentatively TRBD1 (5 bases). The CDR3 extends over 12 amino acids. The V end lost 7 bases, the J end lost 6 bases, and 9 bases lay between the germline ends. CDR1 is SGHTA and CDR2 is FQGNSA in the germline V gene. The CDR3 loop reads CASTRRAGELFF. DNA for the CDR3: TGTGCCAGCACCCGCAGGGCCGGGGAGCTGTTTTTT.

The chain carries TRBV5-1 and TRBJ1-3; D is uncertain. This CDR3 is 14 amino acids long. Germline lookup yields CDR1 SGHRS and CDR2 YFSETQ. The ends were cut back, 2 bases at V and 0 bases at J, with 6 bases in the middle. The CDR3, as DNA: TGCGCCAGCAGCTTACAGACCTCTGGAAACACCATATATTTT. It yields the protein CASSLQTSGNTIYF.

This sequence joins TRBV30 and TRBJ1-2; perhaps TRBD1 as D (6 bases). The CDR3 loop spans 12 amino acids. V lost 4 bases and J lost 6, with 12 bases in between. CDR1 and CDR2 (germline): GTSNPN, SVGIG (reference sequence). The DNA of the CDR3 is TGTGCCTGGACCGGGGGGCTTCATGGCTACACCTTC. Translating it yields CAWTGGLHGYTF. The complete variable domain, with remaining parts taken from reference TRBV30 and TRBJ1-2, reads SQTIHQWPATLVQPVGSPLSLECTVEGTSNPNLYWYRQAAGRGLQLLFYSVGIGQISSEVPQNLSASRPQDRQFILSSKKLLLSDSGFYLCAWTGGLHGYTFGSGTRLTVV.

Turning to this clone: Only one base separates this from a far larger clonotype, so it likely reflects a read error. The sample holds other DNA sequences that translate to the same CDR3. V usage is TRBV30 and J usage is TRBJ2-3; D unclear. There are 13 residues in the CDR3. Germline V gene data show CDR1 as GTSNPN and CDR2 as SVGIG (reference sequence). The CDR3 DNA is TGCGCCTGGAGTGGGCCCCGGGCAGATACGCAGTATTTT. Its protein product is CAWSGPRADTQYF.

V is TRBV30 and J is TRBJ1-2; TRBD1 matches at 8 bases. This CDR3 is 13 amino acids long. Trimming at V came to 8 bases and at J to 4 bases, leaving 9 bases not matched to a gene. From germline, CDR1 is GTSNPN and CDR2 SVGIG (reference sequence). The CDR3: CAVQGDQPYGYTF. Written as DNA, the CDR3 is TGTGCCGTACAGGGGGACCAGCCCTATGGCTACACCTTC.

The CDR3 DNA follows: TGTGCCAGCAGCCTGGGGACTACCGGGTACAATGAGCAGTTCTTC. Translation: CASSLGTTGYNEQFF. The chain joins TRBV7-8 to TRBJ2-1; 7 bases agree with TRBD2. This CDR3 region has 15 residues. Germline CDR1 reads SGHVS; CDR2 reads FQNEAQ. V dropped 5 bases and J dropped 4; count of bases not matched to a gene: 8.

On this clone itself: A read error is the likely source, as a far larger clone sits one nucleotide away. V and J are TRBV10-3 and TRBJ2-7; D is perhaps TRBD1 (5 bases). CDR3 length: 15 amino acids. Germline values: CDR1 ENHRY, CDR2 SYGVKD. The DNA for the CDR3 is TGTGCCATCGGTGATACAGGTCTCGCCGTCTACGAGCAGTACTTC. Translation gives CAIGDTGLAVYEQYF.

This chain joins TRBV7-2 and TRBJ1-5; D possibly corresponds to TRBD1 (5 bases). V lost 5 bases and J lost 5, with 16 bases in between. Germline V gene sequence: CDR1 SGHTA, CDR2 FQGNSA. The CDR3 length is 15 residues. CDR3 sequence reads: CASSPPGPGDQPQHF. CDR3 nucleotide sequence: TGTGCCAGCAGCCCCCCGGGGCCTGGGGATCAGCCCCAGCATTTT.

The V call is TRBV2, the J call TRBJ2-7; unclear D gene. The germline V and J ends were trimmed by 6 bases and 2 bases, with 14 bases remaining between them. Germline assignment: CDR1 SNHLY and CDR2 FYNNEI. The CDR3 covers 14 residues. CDR3 protein: CASRRLEATYEQYF. The CDR3, as DNA: TGTGCCAGCAGGCGACTCGAAGCAACCTACGAGCAGTACTTC.

This clone was counted once. Since a much larger clone is just one base distant, this may be a read error. The sample holds other DNA sequences that translate to the same CDR3. The chain carries TRBV5-4 and TRBJ2-5; maybe TRBD2 (6 bases). This CDR3 comprises 17 residues. CDR1 is SGHNT and CDR2 is YYREEE in the germline V gene (reference sequence). CDR3 coding DNA: TGCGCCAGCAGCTTGTCAGGGTCAACGGGAGTTATAGTGACCCAGTACTTC. This sequence encodes CASSLSGSTGVIVTQYF.

This clone was detected only once. A much larger clone differs from this one at a single base, so this may be a read error. The chain carries TRBV11-2 and TRBJ2-7; tentatively, D is TRBD2 (6 bases). The J call is in doubt because the DNA end fits TRBJ2-5 better. The CDR3 has 13 residues. Germline V lookup: CDR1 SGHAT, CDR2 FQNNGV. DNA for the CDR3: TGTGCCAGCAGCTTGGGACTGCAAGAGACCCAGTACTTC. This codes for CASSLGLQETQYF.

The genes are TRBV6-1 and TRBJ1-2; 7 bases map to TRBD1. This CDR3 region has 14 residues. Trimming took 4 bases from V and 7 from J; bases not matched to a gene: 9. Germline values: CDR1 MNHNS, CDR2 SASEGT. The CDR3 reads CASSVVEGAAGYTF. Written as DNA, the CDR3 is TGTGCCAGCAGTGTAGTAGAGGGGGCTGCTGGCTACACCTTC.

This clone was observed a handful of times. The chain couples TRBV7-8 to TRBJ1-5; D might be TRBD1 (5 bases). The CDR3 has 18 amino acids. The V gene lost 1 base and the J gene lost 6 bases, with 22 bases spanning the gap. Germline CDR1 SGHVS, CDR2 FQNEAQ. The CDR3 DNA is TGTGCCAGCAGCTTAGTAGGCACTCGTGGGGGAGATCGTCAGCCCCAGCATTTT. Translated, it gives CASSLVGTRGGDRQPQHF.

V gene TRBV28 combines with J gene TRBJ1-2, with D possibly matching TRBD1 (6 bases). Trimming removed 7 bases at V and 5 bases at J, with 17 bases between. The CDR3 is 14 residues long. Germline V CDR1 and CDR2: MDHEN, SYDVKM. The CDR3 sequence: CASTSTGTYYGYTF. The CDR3 DNA follows: TGTGCCAGCACCTCTACAGGGACCTATTATGGCTACACCTTC.

This clone was seen a few times. The sample contains more than one DNA sequence encoding this CDR3. The V and J genes are TRBV6-4 and TRBJ1-4; D is ambiguous. The CDR3 spans 15 residues. V shed 2 bases and J shed 7 bases, with 14 bases lying between them. In germline, CDR1 is MRHNA, CDR2 SNTAGT. CDR3 sequence: CASSDSGQPGEKLFF. CDR3 nucleotides: TGTGCCAGCAGTGACAGTGGTCAGCCGGGTGAAAAACTGTTTTTT.

Concerning this clone: Just one base apart from a much larger clone, this may be a read error. The chain combines TRBV28 with TRBJ1-4, with 7 bases aligning to TRBD1. The CDR3 contains 17 residues. CDR1 MDHEN and CDR2 SYDVKM come from the germline V gene. The CDR3: CASSLEPQDRLNEKLSF. The CDR3 nucleotides read TGTGCCAGCAGTTTAGAGCCCCAGGACAGGCTTAATGAAAAACTGTCTTTT.

The chain has TRBV6-1 and TRBJ2-3; 10 nucleotides line up with TRBD2. Per germline, CDR1 MNHNS and CDR2 SASEGT. The V gene end was trimmed by 3 bases and the J gene end by 2 bases; junction bases not matched to a gene: 8. The CDR3 runs 17 residues. The CDR3 sequence is CASSESRLAGSTDTQYF. Here the CDR3 DNA reads TGTGCCAGCAGTGAGTCAAGACTAGCGGGTTCCACAGATACGCAGTATTTT.